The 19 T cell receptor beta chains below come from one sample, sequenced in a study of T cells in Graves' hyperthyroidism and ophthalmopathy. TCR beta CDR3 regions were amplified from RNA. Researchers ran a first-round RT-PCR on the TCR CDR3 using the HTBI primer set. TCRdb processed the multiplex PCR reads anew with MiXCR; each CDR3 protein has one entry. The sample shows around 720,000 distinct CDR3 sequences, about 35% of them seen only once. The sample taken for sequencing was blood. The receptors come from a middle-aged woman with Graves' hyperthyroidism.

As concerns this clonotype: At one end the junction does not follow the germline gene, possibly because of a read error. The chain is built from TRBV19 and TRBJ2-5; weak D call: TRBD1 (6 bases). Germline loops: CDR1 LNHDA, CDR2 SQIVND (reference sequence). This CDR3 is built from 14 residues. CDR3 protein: CASSIRGGQETQYF. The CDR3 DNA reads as TGTGCCAGCAGTATTAGAGGGGGCCAAGAGACCCAGTACTTC.

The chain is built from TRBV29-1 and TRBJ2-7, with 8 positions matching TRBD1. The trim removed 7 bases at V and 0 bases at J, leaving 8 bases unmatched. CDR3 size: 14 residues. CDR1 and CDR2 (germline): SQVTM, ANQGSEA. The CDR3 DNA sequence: TGCAGCGCCCAAGCCGGGACAGGCTCCTACGAGCAGTACTTC. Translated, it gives CSAQAGTGSYEQYF.

CDR3 DNA sequence: TGTGCCAGCAGTTTAAAGGGGACCCAGTACTTC. As protein: CASSLKGTQYF. The V and J genes are TRBV28 and TRBJ2-7; D is unclear. The DNA end lines up better with TRBJ2-5; the J call may be wrong. Germline loops: CDR1 MDHEN, CDR2 SYDVKM. The CDR3 runs 11 residues.

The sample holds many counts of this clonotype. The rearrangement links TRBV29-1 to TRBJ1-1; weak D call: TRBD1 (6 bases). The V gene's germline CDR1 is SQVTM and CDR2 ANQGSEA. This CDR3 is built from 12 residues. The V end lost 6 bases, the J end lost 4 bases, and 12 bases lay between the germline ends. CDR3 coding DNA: TGCAGCGTCCTTAAACAGGGCACTGAAGCTTTCTTT. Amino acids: CSVLKQGTEAFF.

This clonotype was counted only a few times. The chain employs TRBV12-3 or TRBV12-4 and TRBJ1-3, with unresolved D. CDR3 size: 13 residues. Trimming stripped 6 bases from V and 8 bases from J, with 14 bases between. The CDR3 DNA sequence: TGTGCCAGCAGCCGAGATGAAGGGCACACCATATATTTT. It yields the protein CASSRDEGHTIYF.

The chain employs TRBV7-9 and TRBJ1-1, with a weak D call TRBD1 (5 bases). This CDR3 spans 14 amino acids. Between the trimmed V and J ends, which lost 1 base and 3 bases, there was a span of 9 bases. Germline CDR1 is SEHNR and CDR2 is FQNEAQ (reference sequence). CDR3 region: CASSLGIGDTEAFF. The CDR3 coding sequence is TGTGCCAGCAGCTTAGGTATAGGGGACACTGAAGCTTTCTTT.

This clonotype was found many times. CDR3 nucleotides: TGTGCCAGCAGCGAGGGACAGGGTATCGGCTACACCTTC. The encoded protein is CASSEGQGIGYTF. The gene calls are TRBV5-8 and TRBJ1-2; the match to TRBD1 covers 9 bases. Germline V gene data show CDR1 as SGHTS and CDR2 as YDEGEE. V shed 4 bases, J shed 8 bases, and the junction held 6 bases outside the gene matches. The CDR3 is 13 amino acids.

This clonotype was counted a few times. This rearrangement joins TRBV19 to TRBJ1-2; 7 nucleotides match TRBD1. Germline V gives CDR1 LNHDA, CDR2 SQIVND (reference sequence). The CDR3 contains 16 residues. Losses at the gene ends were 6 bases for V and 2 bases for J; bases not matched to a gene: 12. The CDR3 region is CASRHTGTAGNYGYTF. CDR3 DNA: TGTGCCAGTAGACACACCGGGACAGCGGGGAACTATGGCTACACCTTC.

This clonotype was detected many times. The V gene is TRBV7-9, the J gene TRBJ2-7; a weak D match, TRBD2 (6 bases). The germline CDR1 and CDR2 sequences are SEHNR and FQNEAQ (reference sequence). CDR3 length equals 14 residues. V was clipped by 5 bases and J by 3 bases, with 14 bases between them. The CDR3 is CASSPSLGGYEQYF. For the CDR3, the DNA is TGTGCCAGCAGCCCTAGCCTGGGGGGCTACGAGCAGTACTTC.

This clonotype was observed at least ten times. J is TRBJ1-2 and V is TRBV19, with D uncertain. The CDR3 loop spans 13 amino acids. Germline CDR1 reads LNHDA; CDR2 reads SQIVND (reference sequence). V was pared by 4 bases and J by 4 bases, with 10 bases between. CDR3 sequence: CASSSETLYGYTF. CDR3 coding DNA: TGTGCCAGTAGTAGTGAGACACTCTATGGCTACACCTTC.

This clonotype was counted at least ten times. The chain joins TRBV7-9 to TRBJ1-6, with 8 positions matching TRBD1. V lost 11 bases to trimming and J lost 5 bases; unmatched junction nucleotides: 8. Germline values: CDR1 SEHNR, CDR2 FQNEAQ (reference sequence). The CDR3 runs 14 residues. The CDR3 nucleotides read TGTGCCGTAGCCGGGACAGGAGATAATTCACCCCTCCACTTT. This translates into CAVAGTGDNSPLHF.

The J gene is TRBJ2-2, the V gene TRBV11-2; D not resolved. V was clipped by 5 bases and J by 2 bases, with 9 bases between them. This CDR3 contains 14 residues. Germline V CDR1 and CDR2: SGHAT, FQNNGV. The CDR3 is CASSLTDNTGELFF. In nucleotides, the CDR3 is TGTGCCAGCAGCCTAACGGACAACACCGGGGAGCTGTTTTTT.

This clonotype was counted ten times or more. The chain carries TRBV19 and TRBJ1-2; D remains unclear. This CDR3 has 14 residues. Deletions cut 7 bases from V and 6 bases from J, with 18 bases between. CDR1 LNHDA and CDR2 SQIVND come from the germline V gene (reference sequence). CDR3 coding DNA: TGTGCCAGTAATGAACAGATCGGCTCCGATGGCTACACCTTC. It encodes CASNEQIGSDGYTF.

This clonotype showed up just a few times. The chain's CDR3 is CASRRQEAEAFF. CDR3 sequence (DNA): TGTGCCAGTAGGAGACAGGAGGCCGAAGCTTTCTTT. V is TRBV19 and J is TRBJ1-1, with D maybe TRBD1 (6 bases). The CDR3 loop spans 12 amino acids. Deletions cut 6 bases from V and 8 bases from J, with 13 bases between. Germline values: CDR1 LNHDA, CDR2 SQIVND (reference sequence).

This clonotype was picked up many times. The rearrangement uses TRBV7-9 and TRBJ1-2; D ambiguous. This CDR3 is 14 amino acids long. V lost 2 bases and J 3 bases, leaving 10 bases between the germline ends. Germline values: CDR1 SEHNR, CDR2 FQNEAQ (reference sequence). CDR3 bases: TGTGCCAGCAGCTTATTCCGGGTTCACTATGGCTACACCTTC. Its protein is CASSLFRVHYGYTF.

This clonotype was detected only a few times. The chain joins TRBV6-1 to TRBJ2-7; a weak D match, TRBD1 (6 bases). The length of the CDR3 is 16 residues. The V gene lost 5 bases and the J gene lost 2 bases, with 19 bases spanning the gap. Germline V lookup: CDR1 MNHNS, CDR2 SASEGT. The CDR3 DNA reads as TGTGCCAGCAGTCAAGGACAGTCCTTGTGGCCCTACGAGCAGTACTTC. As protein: CASSQGQSLWPYEQYF.

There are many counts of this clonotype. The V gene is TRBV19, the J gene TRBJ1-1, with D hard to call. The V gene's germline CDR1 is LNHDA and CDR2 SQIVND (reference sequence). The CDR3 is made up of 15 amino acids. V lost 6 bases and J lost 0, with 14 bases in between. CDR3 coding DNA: TGTGCCAGTAGCAACCAGGAAATCATGAACACTGAAGCTTTCTTT. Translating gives CASSNQEIMNTEAFF.

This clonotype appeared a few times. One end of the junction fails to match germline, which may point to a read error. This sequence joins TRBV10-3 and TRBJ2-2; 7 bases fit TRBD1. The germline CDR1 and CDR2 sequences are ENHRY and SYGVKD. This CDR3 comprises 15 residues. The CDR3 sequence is CASSTTRTGTGELFF. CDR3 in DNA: TGTGCCAGCAGTACCACAAGGACAGGCACCGGGGAGCTGTTTTTT.

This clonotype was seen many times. The CDR3 nucleotides read TGTGCCACCCAATTAGGAGAGACCCAGTACTTC. Its translation is CATQLGETQYF. This chain connects TRBV11-2 to TRBJ2-5, with D unclear. Between the trimmed V and J ends, which lost 10 bases and 4 bases, there was a span of 10 bases. Germline V lookup: CDR1 SGHAT, CDR2 FQNNGV. The CDR3 has 11 residues.